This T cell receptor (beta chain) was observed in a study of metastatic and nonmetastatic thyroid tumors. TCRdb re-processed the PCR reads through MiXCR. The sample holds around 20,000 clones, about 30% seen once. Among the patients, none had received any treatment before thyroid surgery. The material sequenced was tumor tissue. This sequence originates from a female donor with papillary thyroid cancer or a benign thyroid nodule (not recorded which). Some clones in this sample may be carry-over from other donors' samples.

DNA of the CDR3: TGTGCCAGCAGAAGATCAGGGCAAGAGACCCAGTACTTC. Protein: CASRRSGQETQYF. The rearrangement joins TRBV6-1 to TRBJ2-5; D perhaps matches TRBD1 (5 bases). In germline, CDR1 is MNHNS, CDR2 SASEGT. The CDR3 spans 13 residues. The V gene lost 6 bases and the J gene lost 2 bases, with 10 bases spanning the gap.